The 20 T cell receptor beta chains in this list originate from one sample, sequenced in a study of Ad26.COV2.S vaccination and SARS-CoV-2 variants. Method: immunoSEQ multiplex PCR; TCRdb's copy keeps in-frame clones and lacks some. Of around 400,000 clones listed, under 90% are singletons. Treatment here: roughly 19 received Ad26.COV2.S at low or high dose, single or two shots; about five received placebo; per-sample allocation not given. Material that was analyzed had been drawn on day 63 after the first vaccine or placebo injection. The input for sequencing was peripheral blood, taken in a trial of Ad26.COV2.S vaccine versus placebo. All receptors derive from a person aged 18-65 years who received the Ad26.COV2.S COVID-19 vaccine or a placebo.

The chain uses TRBV2 and TRBJ2-3, with 9 bases identical to TRBD1. Trimming cost V 7 bases and J 1 base; bases outside gene matches: 6. CDR3 length equals 15 residues. Germline lookup yields CDR1 SNHLY and CDR2 FYNNEI. In DNA form, the CDR3 reads TGTGCCAGCACCACCCGGACAGGGGGCACAGATACGCAGTATTTT. Protein sequence: CASTTRTGGTDTQYF. Complete variable domain (other parts from reference TRBV2 and TRBJ2-3): EPEVTQTPSHQVTQMGQEVILRCVPISNHLYFYWYRQILGQKVEFLVSFYNNEISEKSEIFDDQFSVERPDGSNFTLKIRSTKLEDSAMYFCASTTRTGGTDTQYFGPGTRLTVL.

This clone was picked up one time. V is TRBV5-1 and J is TRBJ1-1; no clear D. Trimming took 2 bases from V and 1 from J, leaving 15 bases between them. This CDR3 has 16 amino acids. The germline V gene has CDR1 SGHRS and CDR2 YFSETQ. The CDR3: CASSFMFGGQNTEAFF. CDR3 DNA: TGCGCCAGCAGCTTCATGTTTGGCGGCCAGAACACTGAAGCTTTCTTT.

This chain uses TRBV20-1 with TRBJ1-2; the D gene is possibly TRBD1 (5 bases). CDR1 and CDR2 (germline): DFQATT, SNEGSKA (reference sequence). V lost 3 bases and J 3 bases, leaving 14 bases between the germline ends. CDR3 length: 14 amino acids. CDR3 residues: CSASVEGWDYGYTF. The CDR3 bases are TGCAGTGCTAGTGTAGAGGGGTGGGACTATGGCTACACCTTC.

This clone was counted once. The V gene is TRBV19, the J gene TRBJ2-3; 7 nucleotides match TRBD2. The ends lost 8 bases at V and 3 bases at J; junction bases unmatched: 8. The CDR3 loop spans 14 amino acids. The germline gives CDR1 LNHDA, CDR2 SQIVND (reference sequence). As DNA, the CDR3 is TGTGCCAGTCGTCAGCGGGGAGGGACAGATACGCAGTATTTT. Amino acids: CASRQRGGTDTQYF.

The CDR3 coding sequence is TGTGCTAGTGGTTTGAGCAGGGGAGTGGGTGAGCAGTTCTTC. This translates into CASGLSRGVGEQFF. The chain employs TRBV12-5 and TRBJ2-1; D perhaps matches TRBD1 (6 bases). Germline CDR1 is LGHNT and CDR2 is FRNRAP. Deletions cut 2 bases from V and 9 bases from J, with 14 bases between. The CDR3 covers 14 residues.

This clone was observed at least ten times. V is TRBV15 and J is TRBJ1-1, with D perhaps TRBD1 (5 bases). Per germline, CDR1 LNHNV and CDR2 YYDKDF (reference sequence). The ends were cut back, 4 bases at V and 4 bases at J, with 19 bases in the middle. The CDR3 runs 16 residues. Written as DNA, the CDR3 is TGTGCCACCAGCACCCCCGACGGGGGGTTGACCACTGAAGCTTTCTTT. As protein: CATSTPDGGLTTEAFF.

V gene TRBV2 combines with J gene TRBJ1-1; D is ambiguous. CDR1 SNHLY and CDR2 FYNNEI come from the germline V gene. Trimming removed 6 bases from V and 3 bases from J, with 11 bases in between. The CDR3 has 13 residues. The CDR3 sequence: CASSADGHTEAFF. The CDR3 nucleotides are TGTGCCAGCAGCGCGGACGGTCACACTGAAGCTTTCTTT.

This rearrangement joins TRBV7-2 to TRBJ2-3; D gene unclear. The CDR3 covers 14 residues. From germline, CDR1 is SGHTA and CDR2 FQGNSA. Trimming stripped 5 bases from V and 3 bases from J, with 12 bases between. DNA of the CDR3: TGTGCCAGCAGCCTCTCCAAAGGAACAGATACGCAGTATTTT. It is translated as CASSLSKGTDTQYF.

J is TRBJ2-5 and V is TRBV9; D perhaps matches TRBD2 (6 bases). The V gene's germline CDR1 is SGDLS and CDR2 YYNGEE. Trimming pared 3 bases from V and 5 bases from J, leaving 14 bases between. The CDR3 sequence is 14 residues long. The CDR3 loop is CASSGGLLQETQYF. DNA of the CDR3: TGTGCCAGCAGCGGGGGACTTCTCCAGGAGACCCAGTACTTC.

Here the CDR3 DNA reads TGTGCCAGTAGTCCTGCGTCAAGCACAGATACGCAGTATTTT. Translation gives CASSPASSTDTQYF. This chain uses TRBV19 with TRBJ2-3; no clear D. The CDR3 is made up of 14 amino acids. V was cut by 5 bases and J by 0 bases, with 9 bases left in between. Per germline, CDR1 LNHDA and CDR2 SQIVND (reference sequence).

This clone has only one observation. This rearrangement joins TRBV5-1 to TRBJ2-1, with 8 bases aligning to TRBD2. The CDR3 is made up of 16 amino acids. The germline V gene encodes CDR1 SGHRS and CDR2 YFSETQ. V gave up 0 bases and J gave up 4 bases; unmatched junction bases: 6. This CDR3 reads CASSLEASGSYNEQFF. CDR3 nucleotides: TGCGCCAGCAGCTTGGAGGCTAGCGGGTCTTACAATGAGCAGTTCTTC.

The rearrangement uses TRBV7-9 and TRBJ2-2; no firm D call. Trimming removed 5 bases at V and 8 bases at J, with 9 bases between. Germline V gives CDR1 SEHNR, CDR2 FQNEAQ (reference sequence). CDR3 length equals 12 residues. The chain's CDR3 is CASSRPPGELFF. Written as DNA, the CDR3 is TGTGCCAGCAGCCGTCCACCTGGGGAGCTGTTTTTT.

V gene TRBV19 combines with J gene TRBJ2-3; no clear D gene. Between the trimmed V and J ends, which lost 5 bases and 1 base, there was a span of 10 bases. The CDR3 contains 14 residues. Germline V gene lookup returns CDR1 LNHDA and CDR2 SQIVND (reference sequence). This CDR3 reads CASSSLRGTDTQYF. In nucleotides, the CDR3 is TGTGCCAGTAGTTCCCTTAGGGGCACAGATACGCAGTATTTT.

The chain uses TRBV6-1 and TRBJ1-2; D remains unclear. The CDR3 extends over 12 amino acids. Per the germline V gene, CDR1 is MNHNS and CDR2 is SASEGT. V was pared by 1 base and J by 6 bases, with 6 bases between. The CDR3 bases are TGTGCCAGCAGTGAAGTCGGGGATGGCTACACCTTC. Amino acids: CASSEVGDGYTF.

The J gene is TRBJ2-6, the V gene TRBV19; weak D call: TRBD2 (5 bases). V was clipped by 3 bases and J by 0 bases, with 12 bases between them. Germline CDR1 LNHDA, CDR2 SQIVND (reference sequence). CDR3 length: 17 amino acids. CDR3 sequence reads: CASSMTDYPSGANVLTF. For the CDR3, the DNA is TGTGCCAGTAGTATGACCGACTACCCCTCTGGGGCCAACGTCCTGACTTTC.

V and J are TRBV14 and TRBJ2-1; 9 bases fit TRBD1. The CDR3 length is 15 residues. Germline CDR1 is SGHDN and CDR2 is FVKESK. The ends lost 5 bases at V and 6 bases at J; junction bases unmatched: 8. The CDR3 nucleotides read TGTGCCAGCAGCTTTTTACAGGGGGCGGTCAATGAGCAGTTCTTC. Translating it yields CASSFLQGAVNEQFF. Filled out from reference TRBV14 and TRBJ2-1, the complete variable domain reads EAGVTQFPSHSVIEKGQTVTLRCDPISGHDNLYWYRRVMGKEIKFLLHFVKESKQDESGMPNNRFLAERTGGTYSTLKVQPAELEDSGVYFCASSFLQGAVNEQFFGPGTRLTVL.

The chain combines TRBV4-3 with TRBJ2-7, with 10 bases fitting TRBD2. CDR1 and CDR2 from the germline V gene are LGHNA and YSLEER. The V gene end was trimmed by 4 bases and the J gene end by 5 bases; junction bases not matched to a gene: 5. CDR3 length: 14 residues. In DNA, the CDR3 is TGCGCCAGCAGCCCCCGACTAGCGGGCCACGAGCAGTACTTC. Protein: CASSPRLAGHEQYF.

Note on this clone: In the same sample, other DNA sequences code for this CDR3. The chain combines TRBV6-5 with TRBJ1-3; unclear D gene. The ends were cut back, 0 bases at V and 3 bases at J, with 3 bases in the middle. The V gene's germline CDR1 is MNHEY and CDR2 SVGAGI. This CDR3 comprises 13 residues. The CDR3 spells CASSYSGGNTIYF. The CDR3 DNA reads TGTGCCAGCAGTTACTCGGGTGGAAACACCATATATTTT.

The chain carries TRBV9 and TRBJ1-3, with TRBD1 as a possible D gene (6 bases). With 0 bases removed from V and 2 bases from J, the gap between germline ends came to 9 bases. The CDR3 runs to 15 residues. Germline lookup yields CDR1 SGDLS and CDR2 YYNGEE. CDR3 region: CASSVGEGAGNTIYF. The CDR3 DNA is TGTGCCAGCAGCGTAGGTGAGGGGGCTGGAAACACCATATATTTT.

The chain combines TRBV19 with TRBJ2-1, with TRBD1 matching over 11 bases. The V and J ends lost 3 bases and 9 bases, in that order; junction bases with no gene match: 7. Germline V gene sequence: CDR1 LNHDA, CDR2 SQIVND (reference sequence). The CDR3 is 15 residues long. The CDR3 DNA reads as TGTGCCAGTAGTATTCGGACAGGGGGCAGCGTTGAGCAGTTCTTC. The encoded protein is CASSIRTGGSVEQFF.